The 20 T cell receptor beta chains below come from one sample, sequenced in a study of T cell responses to AZD1222 COVID-19 vaccine. TCRdb's copy holds only in-frame clones and misses some; the assay was immunoSEQ multiplex PCR. Among some 150,000 clones, about 93% were seen once, and the ten largest hold around 1.3%. The sample here was peripheral blood, taken on day 0 of AZD1222 vaccination. These TCRs come from an adult in good health.

The chain joins TRBV5-1 to TRBJ1-2; D call uncertain. The CDR3 runs 14 residues. The ends were cut back, 1 base at V and 0 bases at J, with 7 bases in the middle. CDR1 SGHRS and CDR2 YFSETQ come from the germline V gene. The CDR3 loop reads CASSLRLANYGYTF. The DNA of the CDR3 is TGCGCCAGCAGCTTGCGTTTAGCTAACTATGGCTACACCTTC. Variable domain in full (rest from reference TRBV5-1 and TRBJ1-2): KAGVTQTPRYLIKTRGQQVTLSCSPISGHRSVSWYQQTPGQGLQFLFEYFSETQRNKGNFPGRFSGRQFSNSRSEMNVSTLELGDSALYLCASSLRLANYGYTFGSGTRLTVV.

The V call is TRBV7-2, the J call TRBJ2-4; D unresolved. Germline CDR1 reads SGHTA; CDR2 reads FQGNSA. With 7 bases removed from V and 5 bases from J, the gap between germline ends came to 18 bases. The CDR3 is 15 amino acids. The CDR3 sequence: CASIPQGWSQNIQYF. CDR3 nucleotide sequence: TGTGCCAGCATCCCGCAAGGGTGGTCGCAAAACATTCAGTACTTC. Based on the CDR3 plus reference TRBV7-2 and TRBJ2-4, the full variable domain is GAGVSQSPSNKVTEKGKDVELRCDPISGHTALYWYRQSLGQGLEFLIYFQGNSAPDKSGLPSDRFSAERTGGSVSTLTIQRTQQEDSAVYLCASIPQGWSQNIQYFGAGTRLSVL.

V is TRBV5-1 and J is TRBJ1-5; D gene unclear. The CDR3 has 16 residues. From germline, CDR1 is SGHRS and CDR2 YFSETQ. V shed 4 bases and J shed 2 bases, with 16 bases lying between them. The CDR3 DNA follows: TGCGCCAGCAGCATTGGGCCCAAAGCGGGCAATCAGCCCCAGCATTTT. Translated: CASSIGPKAGNQPQHF.

V usage is TRBV4-2 and J usage is TRBJ2-1; D gene uncertain. CDR1 is LGHNA and CDR2 is YNFKEQ in the germline V gene. The CDR3 runs to 17 residues. Trimming took off 1 base at V and 0 bases at J, with 13 bases between the two ends. CDR3 sequence reads: CASSQVSSSGSYNEQFF. CDR3 bases: TGTGCCAGCAGCCAAGTTAGTAGCTCAGGCTCCTACAATGAGCAGTTCTTC.

The chain couples TRBV25-1 to TRBJ2-1; weak D call: TRBD1 (6 bases). The CDR3 covers 14 residues. CDR1 is MGHDK and CDR2 is SYGVNS in the germline V gene. Trimming removed 5 bases at V and 2 bases at J, with 10 bases between. The chain's CDR3 is CASSIRGPYNEQFF. The CDR3 DNA sequence: TGTGCCAGCAGTATCAGGGGTCCCTACAATGAGCAGTTCTTC. The entire variable domain, with the rest obtained from reference TRBV25-1 and TRBJ2-1, is as follows: EADIYQTPRYLVIGTGKKITLECSQTMGHDKMYWYQQDPGMELHLIHYSYGVNSTEKGDLSSESTVSRIRTEHFPLTLESARPSHTSQYLCASSIRGPYNEQFFGPGTRLTVL.

The chain employs TRBV12-5 and TRBJ1-1; D is perhaps TRBD1 (5 bases). The CDR3 extends over 15 amino acids. From germline, CDR1 is LGHNT and CDR2 FRNRAP. Trimming cost V 0 bases and J 8 bases, with 16 bases left between them. The CDR3 DNA sequence: TGTGCTAGTGGTTTGGTCCTCTCCCCGACAGCAGAAGCTTTCTTT. Translated: CASGLVLSPTAEAFF.

This chain uses TRBV2 with TRBJ1-2; 12 nucleotides line up with TRBD1. This CDR3 contains 16 residues. The germline V gene encodes CDR1 SNHLY and CDR2 FYNNEI. V shed 5 bases and J 1 base; nucleotides not matched to a gene: 5. CDR3 sequence: CASSPGTGGSNYGYTF. CDR3 DNA sequence: TGTGCCAGCAGTCCCGGGACAGGGGGCAGTAACTATGGCTACACCTTC.

The chain employs TRBV12-3 or TRBV12-4 and TRBJ2-3; a weak D match, TRBD2 (5 bases). There are 13 residues in the CDR3. V was clipped by 9 bases and J by 5 bases, with 15 bases between them. CDR3 coding DNA: TGTGCCAGTTGGGAGTCCCCGCTAGATACGCAGTATTTT. Protein sequence: CASWESPLDTQYF.

V usage is TRBV19 and J usage is TRBJ1-2; D ambiguous. Trimming pared 3 bases from V and 2 bases from J, leaving 10 bases between. The CDR3 length is 14 residues. Germline V CDR1 and CDR2: LNHDA, SQIVND (reference sequence). The CDR3 DNA reads TGTGCCAGTAGTATTCCGGGTTGGAACTATGGCTACACCTTC. Residues: CASSIPGWNYGYTF.

The V gene is TRBV21-1, the J gene TRBJ2-7. TRBV21-1 is annotated as a pseudogene. This CDR3 is built from 14 residues. DNA of the CDR3: TGTGCCAGCCGGCGAGTGATGGGGACCTACGAGCAGTACGTC. This codes for CASRRVMGTYEQYV.

The rearrangement joins TRBV3-1 (or the pseudogene TRBV3-2) to TRBJ1-2; 8 bases match TRBD1. The germline V gene has CDR1 LGHDT and CDR2 YNNKEL (reference sequence). There are 13 residues in the CDR3. The trim removed 4 bases at V and 6 bases at J, leaving 4 bases unmatched. The CDR3 region is CASSLQGANGYTF. CDR3 coding DNA: TGTGCCAGCAGCCTTCAGGGGGCGAATGGCTACACCTTC.

The CDR3 coding sequence is TGCGCCAGCAGTTCTCACAGAGGAGCTTCCTACGAGCAGTACGTC. Translated: CASSSHRGASYEQYV. This chain joins TRBV10-1 and TRBJ2-7; D ambiguous. Germline assignment: CDR1 WNHNN and CDR2 SYGVQD (reference sequence). The CDR3 runs 15 residues. V was trimmed by 5 bases and J by 1 base, leaving 15 bases between them.

V and J are TRBV25-1 and TRBJ2-5; D ambiguous. V lost 1 base and J 7 bases, leaving 16 bases between the germline ends. This CDR3 has 15 residues. Germline V gene data show CDR1 as MGHDK and CDR2 as SYGVNS. The CDR3 protein is CASSESRGRMGTQYF. CDR3 DNA: TGTGCCAGCAGTGAATCCCGTGGGCGCATGGGGACCCAGTACTTC.

This clone appeared a single time. The gene calls are TRBV28 and TRBJ2-7; the D is unclear. This CDR3 has 13 amino acids. Germline CDR1 MDHEN, CDR2 SYDVKM. Trimming pared 6 bases from V and 2 bases from J, leaving 11 bases between. DNA of the CDR3: TGTGCCAGCAGCCCTTCTCAGACCTACGAGCAGTACGTC. Translation: CASSPSQTYEQYV.

The chain couples TRBV19 to TRBJ2-1; tentative D call: TRBD1 (7 bases). With 4 bases removed from V and 8 bases from J, the gap between germline ends came to 15 bases. CDR3 size: 14 residues. Germline loops: CDR1 LNHDA, CDR2 SQIVND (reference sequence). This chain's CDR3 is CASSNSARGDEQFF. In nucleotides, the CDR3 is TGTGCCAGTAGTAATTCTGCCAGGGGGGATGAGCAGTTCTTC.

The genes are TRBV19 and TRBJ1-2; D remains ambiguous. The CDR3 has 14 amino acids. Looked up from germline, CDR1 is LNHDA and CDR2 is SQIVND (reference sequence). V was cut by 10 bases and J by 8 bases, with 23 bases left in between. CDR3 protein: CATKGDIRGRGYTF. The CDR3 DNA reads as TGTGCCACTAAGGGTGATATCCGTGGGAGGGGCTACACCTTC.

Concerning this clone itself: The sample has other DNA sequences that encode this CDR3 too. The gene calls are TRBV11-2 and TRBJ1-1; tentatively, D is TRBD1 (5 bases). CDR1 and CDR2 (germline): SGHAT, FQNNGV. The V end was cut by 5 bases, the J end by 5 bases, with 12 bases between. The CDR3 is made up of 13 amino acids. The CDR3 region has the DNA TGTGCCAGCAGCCTCGGGGGAAATACTGAAGCTTTCTTT. Its translation: CASSLGGNTEAFF.

The rearrangement joins TRBV7-2 to TRBJ1-6, with unresolved D. Deletions cut 2 bases from V and 7 bases from J, with 9 bases between. The CDR3 loop spans 14 amino acids. The germline V gene has CDR1 SGHTA and CDR2 FQGNSA. CDR3 bases: TGTGCCAGCAGCTTATCTGCAGCCAATTCACCCCTCCACTTT. This encodes CASSLSAANSPLHF.

This chain connects TRBV19 to TRBJ2-4; TRBD1 matches at 7 bases. The V and J ends lost 8 bases and 5 bases, in that order; junction bases with no gene match: 9. The CDR3 spans 14 residues. Germline CDR1 reads LNHDA; CDR2 reads SQIVND (reference sequence). The CDR3, as DNA: TGTGCCAGTGGACTCAGGGGGTGGGAAAACATTCAGTACTTC. Translated, it gives CASGLRGWENIQYF.

The genes are TRBV28 and TRBJ1-5, with D possibly being TRBD1 (6 bases). V lost 3 bases and J lost 3, with 12 bases in between. The CDR3 is made up of 15 amino acids. Germline loops: CDR1 MDHEN, CDR2 SYDVKM. Here the CDR3 DNA reads TGTGCCAGCAGTTTCGGGGGCAGTTTCAATCAGCCCCAGCATTTT. Protein product: CASSFGGSFNQPQHF.